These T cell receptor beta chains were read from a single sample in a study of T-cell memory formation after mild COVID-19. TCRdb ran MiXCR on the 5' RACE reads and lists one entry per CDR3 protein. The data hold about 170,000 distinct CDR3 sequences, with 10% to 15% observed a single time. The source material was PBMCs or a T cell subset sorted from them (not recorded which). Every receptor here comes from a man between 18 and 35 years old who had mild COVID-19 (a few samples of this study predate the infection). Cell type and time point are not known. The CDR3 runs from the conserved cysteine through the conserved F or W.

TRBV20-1,CSARDRGHGYTF
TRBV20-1,CSVQRNAGELFF
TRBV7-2,CASSQQGASTEAFF
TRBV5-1,CASSLAANTGELFF
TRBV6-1,CATLWTGLMNEQFF
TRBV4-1,CASSQTGQGGDEQYF
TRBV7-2,CASSLGTGRGVTDTQYF
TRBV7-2,CASSLPRAAPPKNIQYF
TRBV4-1,CASKVWGVGWKTQYF
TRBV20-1,CSAARAGQFYGYTF
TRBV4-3,CASSPDPGDTQYF
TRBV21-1,CASSKVGDYTF
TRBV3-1,CASSQHSQETQYF
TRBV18,CASSPGLAATDTQYF
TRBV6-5,CASHLRDSTDTQYF
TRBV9,CASSAQGGMFQPQHF
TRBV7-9,CASSYGAPTGMNTGELFF
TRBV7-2,CASTAGLAYTQYF
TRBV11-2,CASSSGSPDYNEQFF
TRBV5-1,CASSLLDSLYEQYF
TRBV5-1,CASSLDTGSVYGYTF
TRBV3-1,CASHSPITETQYF
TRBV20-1,CSAAGTLYNEQFF
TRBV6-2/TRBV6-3,CASSYSGGFIAAFF
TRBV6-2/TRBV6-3,CASRPGGHYLGAEAFF
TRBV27,CASSLDRPDTQYF
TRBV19,CASGPRAGANVLTF
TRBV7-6,CASGPVGETQYF
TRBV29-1,CSVGMQGKDQPQHF